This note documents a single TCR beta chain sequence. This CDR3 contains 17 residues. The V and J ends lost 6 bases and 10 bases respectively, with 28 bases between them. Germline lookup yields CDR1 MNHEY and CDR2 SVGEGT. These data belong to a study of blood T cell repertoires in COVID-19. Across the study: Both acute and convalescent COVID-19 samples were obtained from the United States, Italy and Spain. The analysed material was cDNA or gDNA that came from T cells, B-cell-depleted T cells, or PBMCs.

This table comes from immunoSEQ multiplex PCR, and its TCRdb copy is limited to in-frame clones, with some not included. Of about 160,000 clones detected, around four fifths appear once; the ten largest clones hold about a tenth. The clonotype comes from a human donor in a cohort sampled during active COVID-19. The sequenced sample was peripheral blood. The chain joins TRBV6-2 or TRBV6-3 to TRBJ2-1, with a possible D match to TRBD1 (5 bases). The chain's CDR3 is CASSPPITGTSILEQFF. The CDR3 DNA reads TGTGCCAGCAGCCCACCAATCACAGGCACCTCTATCTTAGAGCAGTTCTTC.